This record looks at one T cell receptor beta chain sequence and its context. Antigen: not known. For every donor, a draw yielded around 9.4 milliliters of peripheral blood. Extracted total RNA amounted to at least 6 micrograms for each sample. These data originate in a study of blood T cells in healthy people across ages. Sample-barcoded 5' priming and a J-beta primer mix drove a second PCR of about 7 to 11 cycles. Each CDR3 protein gets one entry after TCRdb re-called the 5' RACE reads with MiXCR. The sample includes under 1,000,000 distinct CDR3 sequences, 36% seen only once; the top ten take 10% to 15%. General observations from the study: PBMCs went unsorted, and a conclusive naive versus antigen-experienced comparison was therefore prevented.

The TCR originated in a man aged 18 to 30 in good health. The sequenced material came from blood.

CDR3: CASSYSSESDTQYF. The DNA for the CDR3 is TGTGCCAGCAGTTATTCGTCGGAGAGCGATACGCAGTATTTT. The V call is TRBV6-2 or TRBV6-3, the J call TRBJ2-3, with D hard to call. The V end lost 3 bases, the J end lost 6 bases, and 13 bases lay between the germline ends. The germline gives CDR1 MNHEY, CDR2 SVGEGT. The CDR3 consists of 14 residues.